This T cell receptor beta chain appears in the sequencing data of a study of response to subunit inactivated influenza vaccine. The sample holds a few counts of this clonotype. Its antigen is not identified. Study-wide results and caveats: The study's authors posited that every seasonal influenza vaccination enlists few new T cells.

Via MiXCR, TCRdb re-called the RT-PCR reads, giving one row per CDR3 protein. The repertoire consists of about 580,000 distinct CDR3 sequences, with approximately 15% occurring once and the leading ten covering over 8.5%. This CDR3 has 17 residues. With V trimmed by 0 bases and J by 2 bases, 6 bases remained unmatched. Germline values: CDR1 SEHNR, CDR2 FQNEAQ (reference sequence). The sample consisted of PBMCs from blood, taken 11 to 12 days after vaccination. The chain couples TRBV7-9 to TRBJ1-5, with 8 bases fitting TRBD1. This receptor was obtained from a man over 45 who received an inactivated influenza vaccine. CDR3 in DNA: TGTGCCAGCAGCTTAGCGGCAGGGGGCCAGGGCAATCAGCCCCAGCATTTT. As protein: CASSLAAGGQGNQPQHF.